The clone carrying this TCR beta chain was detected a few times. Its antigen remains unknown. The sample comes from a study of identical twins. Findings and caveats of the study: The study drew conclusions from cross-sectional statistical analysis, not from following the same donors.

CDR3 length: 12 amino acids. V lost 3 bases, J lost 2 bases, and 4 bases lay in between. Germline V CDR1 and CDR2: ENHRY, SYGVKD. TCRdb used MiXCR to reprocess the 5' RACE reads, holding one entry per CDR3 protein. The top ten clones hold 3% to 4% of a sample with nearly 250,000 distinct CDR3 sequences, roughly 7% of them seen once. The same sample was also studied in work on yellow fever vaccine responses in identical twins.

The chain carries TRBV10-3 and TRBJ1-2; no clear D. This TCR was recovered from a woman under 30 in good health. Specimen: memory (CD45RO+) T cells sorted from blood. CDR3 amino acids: CAISEQNYGYTF. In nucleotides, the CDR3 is TGTGCCATCAGTGAACAGAACTATGGCTACACCTTC.